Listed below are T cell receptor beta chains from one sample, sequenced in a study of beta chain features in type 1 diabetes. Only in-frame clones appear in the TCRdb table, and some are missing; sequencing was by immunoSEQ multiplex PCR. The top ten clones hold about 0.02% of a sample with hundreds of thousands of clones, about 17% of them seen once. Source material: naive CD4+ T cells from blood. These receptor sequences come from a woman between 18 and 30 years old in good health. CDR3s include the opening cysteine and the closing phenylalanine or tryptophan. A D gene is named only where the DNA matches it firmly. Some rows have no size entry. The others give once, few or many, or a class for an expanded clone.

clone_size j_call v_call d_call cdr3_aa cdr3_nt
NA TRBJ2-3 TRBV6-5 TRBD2 CASSRVGRPPDTQYF TGTGCCAGCAGTCGCGTCGGGAGGCCGCCAGATACGCAGTATTTT
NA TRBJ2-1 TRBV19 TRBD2 CASSTSGTTYNEQFF TGTGCCAGTAGTACTTCCGGGACTACCTACAATGAGCAGTTCTTC
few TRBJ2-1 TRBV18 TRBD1 CASSPRGLVNGEQFF TGTGCCAGCTCACCAAGGGGGCTAGTCAACGGTGAGCAGTTCTTC
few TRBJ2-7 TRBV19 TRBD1 CASSSGTGTIEQYF TGTGCCAGTAGTTCCGGGACAGGGACTATTGAGCAGTACTTC
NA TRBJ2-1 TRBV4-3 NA CASSPSHLRDSEQFF TGCGCCAGCAGCCCCTCACATCTCCGGGACTCCGAGCAGTTCTTC
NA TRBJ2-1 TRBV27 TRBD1 CASSQRRDREYNEQFF TGTGCCAGCAGTCAACGCCGGGACAGAGAGTACAATGAGCAGTTCTTC
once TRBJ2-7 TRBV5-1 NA CASSVTRGDWDEQYF TGCGCCAGCAGCGTCACTCGGGGAGACTGGGACGAGCAGTACTTC
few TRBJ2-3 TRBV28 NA CASRPDRLTDTQYF TGTGCCAGCAGACCAGACAGGCTCACAGATACGCAGTATTTT
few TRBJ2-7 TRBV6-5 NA CASRGGLPYEQYF TGTGCCAGCAGGGGAGGTCTGCCCTACGAGCAGTACTTC
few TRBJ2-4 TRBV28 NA CASSALNIQYF TGTGCCAGCAGTGCCCTTAACATTCAGTACTTC
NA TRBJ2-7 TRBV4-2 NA CASSQGAESYEQYF TGTGCCAGCAGCCAGGGCGCTGAGTCCTACGAGCAGTACTTC
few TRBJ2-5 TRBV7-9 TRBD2 CASSLGAGGSQETQYF TGTGCCAGCAGCCTCGGAGCGGGAGGGAGCCAAGAGACCCAGTACTTC
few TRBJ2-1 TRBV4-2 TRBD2 CASSPLAGGPVEQFF TGTGCCAGCAGCCCGTTGGCGGGAGGGCCGGTTGAGCAGTTCTTC
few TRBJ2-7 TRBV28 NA CASSLGQQVHEQYF TGTGCCAGCAGTCTAGGACAGCAGGTCCACGAGCAGTACTTC
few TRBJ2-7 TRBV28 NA CASTQQGYEQYF TGTGCCAGCACCCAACAGGGCTACGAGCAGTACTTC
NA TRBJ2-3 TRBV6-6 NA CASSHREPGDTQYF TGTGCCAGCAGCCACAGGGAGCCGGGAGATACGCAGTATTTT
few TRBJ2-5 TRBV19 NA CASSTGSSGETQYF TGTGCCAGTAGTACCGGGAGTTCAGGAGAGACCCAGTACTTC
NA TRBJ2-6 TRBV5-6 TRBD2 CASSPGGHSGANVLTF TGTGCCAGCAGCCCGGGAGGCCACTCTGGGGCCAACGTCCTGACTTTC
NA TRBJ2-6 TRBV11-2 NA CASSFTIGGGGANVLTF TGTGCCAGCAGCTTTACAATAGGGGGTGGCGGGGCCAACGTCCTGACTTTC
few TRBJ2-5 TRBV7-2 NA CASSPTGETQYF TGTGCCAGCAGCCCAACGGGGGAGACCCAGTACTTC
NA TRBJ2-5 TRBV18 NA CASSPPTSVETQYF TGTGCCAGCTCACCACCTACTTCCGTAGAGACCCAGTACTTC
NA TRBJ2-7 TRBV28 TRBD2 CASLAGGGVRDEQYF TGTGCCAGCCTAGCGGGCGGCGGAGTTAGGGACGAGCAGTACTTC
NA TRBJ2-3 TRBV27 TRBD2 CASSLTRGGTDTQYF TGTGCCAGCAGTTTAACCCGGGGGGGCACAGATACGCAGTATTTT
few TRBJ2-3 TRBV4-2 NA CASSPGRVGTRADTQYF TGTGCCAGCAGCCCAGGCCGGGTCGGGACGCGTGCAGATACGCAGTATTTT
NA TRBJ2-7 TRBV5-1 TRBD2 CASSRGSSYEQYF TGCGCCAGCAGCCGCGGGAGCTCCTACGAGCAGTACTTC
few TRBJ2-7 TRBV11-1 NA CASSLATEQYF TGTGCCAGCAGCTTAGCGACGGAGCAGTACTTC
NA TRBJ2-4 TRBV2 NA CASSDWGEWYGKNIQYF TGTGCCAGCAGTGACTGGGGGGAGTGGTACGGCAAAAACATTCAGTACTTC
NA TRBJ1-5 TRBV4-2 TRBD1 CASSQAYRGGQPQHF TGTGCCAGCAGCCAAGCATACAGGGGGGGTCAGCCCCAGCATTTT
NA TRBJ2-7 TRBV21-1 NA CARSMRGQGCHEQYF TGTGCCAGGTCGATGAGGGGACAGGGATGTCACGAGCAGTACTTC
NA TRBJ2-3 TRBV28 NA CASTTGRETDTQYF TGTGCCAGCACCACCGGAAGGGAGACAGATACGCAGTATTTT
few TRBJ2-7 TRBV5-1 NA CASSLDSRISYEQYF TGCGCCAGCAGCTTGGACAGCCGCATCTCCTACGAGCAGTACTTC
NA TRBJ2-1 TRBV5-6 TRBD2 CASSLVGLAGGEQFF TGTGCCAGCAGCTTGGTGGGACTAGCGGGAGGTGAGCAGTTCTTC
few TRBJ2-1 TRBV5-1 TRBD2 CASSLASRAGGPEQFF TGCGCCAGCAGCTTGGCCTCTAGGGCGGGAGGTCCTGAGCAGTTCTTC
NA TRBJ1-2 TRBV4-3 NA CASSLSGDGYTF TGCGCCAGCAGCTTGTCAGGGGACGGCTACACCTTC
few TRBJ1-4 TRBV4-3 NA CASSPHPQIEKLFF TGCGCCAGCAGCCCCCACCCACAAATCGAAAAACTGTTTTTT
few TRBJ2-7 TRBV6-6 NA CASSYRGLPYEQYF TGTGCCAGCAGTTACCGGGGGTTGCCCTACGAGCAGTACTTC
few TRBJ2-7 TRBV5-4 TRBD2 CASSPLAGGTYEQYF TGTGCCAGCAGCCCCCTAGCGGGAGGTACCTACGAGCAGTACTTC
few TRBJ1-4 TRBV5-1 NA CASSFSGVGEKLFF TGCGCCAGCAGCTTCTCAGGGGTTGGTGAAAAACTGTTTTTT
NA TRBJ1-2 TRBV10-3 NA CAISVLGSLKSNYGYTF TGTGCCATCAGTGTGCTTGGCAGCCTAAAGTCTAACTATGGCTACACCTTC
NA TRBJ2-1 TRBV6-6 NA CAIGQSGNEQFF TGTGCCATCGGGCAGAGCGGCAATGAGCAGTTCTTC
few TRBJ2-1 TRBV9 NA CASSVGQRYNEQFF TGTGCCAGCAGCGTAGGGCAAAGATACAATGAGCAGTTCTTC
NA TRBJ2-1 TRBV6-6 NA CASGAEVGQFF TGTGCCAGCGGAGCCGAGGTAGGGCAGTTCTTC